This T cell receptor (beta chain) emerged from a study of brain T cells in children with intractable seizures. Findings and limits, study-wide: Patients' HCMV serostatus was unknown; virus specificity rests on CDR3 similarity alone.

Germline values: CDR1 LNHDA, CDR2 SQIVND (reference sequence). The germline V and J ends were trimmed by 3 bases and 6 bases, with 14 bases remaining between them. The CDR3 extends over 14 amino acids. Regarding this clone: Its cognate antigen is unknown.

Only cases whose brain tissue showed the highest T cell transcript signatures were sequenced. At least one anti-epileptic drug was given before surgery. Produced via immunoSEQ multiplex PCR; TCRdb's table is partial and in-frame only. The sample has 110,000 or so clones, 85% to 95% seen once. The receptor's source is a boy in the first two years of life with hemimegalencephaly and intractable seizures. The chain uses TRBV19 and TRBJ1-1; maybe TRBD1 (5 bases). Material: peripheral blood, obtained at surgery. The CDR3 sequence is CASSIRGPGAEAFF. As DNA, the CDR3 is TGTGCCAGTAGTATCCGCGGGCCGGGGGCTGAAGCTTTCTTT.